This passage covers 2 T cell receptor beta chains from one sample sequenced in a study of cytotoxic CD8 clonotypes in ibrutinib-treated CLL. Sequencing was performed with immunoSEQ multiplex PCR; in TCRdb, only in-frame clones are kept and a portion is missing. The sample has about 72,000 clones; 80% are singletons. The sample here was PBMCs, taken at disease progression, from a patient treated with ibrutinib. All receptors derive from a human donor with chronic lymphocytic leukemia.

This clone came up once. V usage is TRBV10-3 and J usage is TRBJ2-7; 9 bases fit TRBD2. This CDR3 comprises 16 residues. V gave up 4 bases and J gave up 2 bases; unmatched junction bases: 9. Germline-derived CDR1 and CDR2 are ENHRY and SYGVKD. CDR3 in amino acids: CAISGSATSGTYEQYF. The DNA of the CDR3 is TGTGCCATCAGTGGGTCCGCGACTAGCGGAACCTACGAGCAGTACTTC.

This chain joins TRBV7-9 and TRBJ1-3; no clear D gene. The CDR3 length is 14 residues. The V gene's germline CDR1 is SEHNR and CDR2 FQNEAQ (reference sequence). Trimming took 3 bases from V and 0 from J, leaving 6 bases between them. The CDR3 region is CASSFTLSGNTIYF. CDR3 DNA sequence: TGTGCCAGCAGCTTCACCCTCTCTGGAAACACCATATATTTT.